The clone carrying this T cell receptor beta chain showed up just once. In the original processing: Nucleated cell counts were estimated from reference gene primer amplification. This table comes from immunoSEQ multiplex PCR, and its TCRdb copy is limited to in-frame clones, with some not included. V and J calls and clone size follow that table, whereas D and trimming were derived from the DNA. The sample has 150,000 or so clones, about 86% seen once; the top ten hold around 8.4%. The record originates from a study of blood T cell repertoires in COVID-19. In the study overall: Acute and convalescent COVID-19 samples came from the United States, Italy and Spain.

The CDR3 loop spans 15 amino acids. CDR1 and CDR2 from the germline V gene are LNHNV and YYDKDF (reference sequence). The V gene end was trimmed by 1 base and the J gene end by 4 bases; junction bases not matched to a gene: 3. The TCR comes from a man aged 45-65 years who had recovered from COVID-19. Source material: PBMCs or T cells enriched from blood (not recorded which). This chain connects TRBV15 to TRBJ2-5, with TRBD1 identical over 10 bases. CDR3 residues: CATSRVWDRGETQYF. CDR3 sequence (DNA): TGTGCCACCAGCAGAGTATGGGACAGGGGAGAGACCCAGTACTTC.